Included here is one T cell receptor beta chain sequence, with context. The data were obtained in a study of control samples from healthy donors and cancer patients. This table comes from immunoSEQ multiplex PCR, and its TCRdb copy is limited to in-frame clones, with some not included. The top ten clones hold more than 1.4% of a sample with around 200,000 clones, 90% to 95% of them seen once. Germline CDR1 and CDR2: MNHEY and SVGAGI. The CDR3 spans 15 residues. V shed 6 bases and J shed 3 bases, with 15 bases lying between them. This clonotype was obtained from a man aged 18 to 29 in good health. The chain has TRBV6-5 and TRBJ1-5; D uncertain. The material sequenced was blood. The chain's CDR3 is CASSLVLTYNQPQHF. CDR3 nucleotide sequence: TGTGCCAGCAGCCTGGTGCTGACCTACAATCAGCCCCAGCATTTT.